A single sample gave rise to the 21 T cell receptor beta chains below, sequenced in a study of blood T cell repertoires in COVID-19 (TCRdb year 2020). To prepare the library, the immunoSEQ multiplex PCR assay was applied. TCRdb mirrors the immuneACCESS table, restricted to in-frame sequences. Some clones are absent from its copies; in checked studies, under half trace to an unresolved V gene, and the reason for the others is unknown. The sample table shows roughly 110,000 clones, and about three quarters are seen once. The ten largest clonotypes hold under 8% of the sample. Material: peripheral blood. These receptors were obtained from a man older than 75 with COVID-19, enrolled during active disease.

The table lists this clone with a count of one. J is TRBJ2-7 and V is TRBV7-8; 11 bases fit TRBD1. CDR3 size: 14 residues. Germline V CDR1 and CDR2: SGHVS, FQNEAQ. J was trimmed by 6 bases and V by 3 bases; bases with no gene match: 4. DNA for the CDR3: TGTGCCAGCAGCTTCCTGGACAGGGGGCGCGAGCAGTACTTC. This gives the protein CASSFLDRGREQYF.

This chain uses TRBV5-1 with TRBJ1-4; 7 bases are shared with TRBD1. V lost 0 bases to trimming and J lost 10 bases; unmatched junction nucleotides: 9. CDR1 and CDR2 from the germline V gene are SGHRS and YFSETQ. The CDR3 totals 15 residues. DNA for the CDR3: TGCGCCAGCAGCTTGGGAGGGGGCTATTCGGGAAAACTGTTTTTT. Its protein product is CASSLGGGYSGKLFF.

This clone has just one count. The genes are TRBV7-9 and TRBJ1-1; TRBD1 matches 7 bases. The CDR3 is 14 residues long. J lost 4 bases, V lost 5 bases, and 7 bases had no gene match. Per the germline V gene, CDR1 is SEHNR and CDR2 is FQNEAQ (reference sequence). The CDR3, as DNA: TGTGCCAGCAGCCTCCGACAGGGTTCCACTGAAGCTTTCTTT. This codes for CASSLRQGSTEAFF.

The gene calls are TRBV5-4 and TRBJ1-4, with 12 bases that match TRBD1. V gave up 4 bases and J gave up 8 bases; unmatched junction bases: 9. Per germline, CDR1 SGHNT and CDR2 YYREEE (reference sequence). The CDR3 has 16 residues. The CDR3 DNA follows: TGTGCCAGCAGCCTCGGGGGACAGGGGGCTGGAGAAAAACTGTTTTTT. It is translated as CASSLGGQGAGEKLFF. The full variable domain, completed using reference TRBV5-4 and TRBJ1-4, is ETGVTQSPTHLIKTRGQQVTLRCSSQSGHNTVSWYQQALGQGPQFIFQYYREEENGRGNFPPRFSGLQFPNYSSELNVNALELDDSALYLCASSLGGQGAGEKLFFGSGTQLSVL.

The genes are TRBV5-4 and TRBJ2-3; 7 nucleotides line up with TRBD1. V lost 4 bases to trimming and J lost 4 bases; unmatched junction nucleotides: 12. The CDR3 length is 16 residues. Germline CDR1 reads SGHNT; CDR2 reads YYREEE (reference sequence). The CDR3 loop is CASSLGTVRGADTQYF. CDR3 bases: TGTGCCAGCAGCCTGGGGACAGTTCGAGGCGCAGATACGCAGTATTTT.

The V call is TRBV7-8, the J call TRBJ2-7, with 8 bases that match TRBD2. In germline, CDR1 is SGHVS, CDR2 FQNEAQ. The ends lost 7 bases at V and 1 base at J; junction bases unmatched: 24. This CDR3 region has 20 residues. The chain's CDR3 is CASTGGRGGYRERESYEQYF. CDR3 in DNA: TGTGCCAGCACCGGGGGCCGGGGCGGGTATCGTGAGCGGGAGTCCTACGAGCAGTACTTC. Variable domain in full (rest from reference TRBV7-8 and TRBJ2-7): GAGVSQSPRYKVAKRGQDVALRCDPISGHVSLFWYQQALGQGPEFLTYFQNEAQLDKSGLPSDRFFAERPEGSVSTLKIQRTQQEDSAVYLCASTGGRGGYRERESYEQYFGPGTRLTVT.

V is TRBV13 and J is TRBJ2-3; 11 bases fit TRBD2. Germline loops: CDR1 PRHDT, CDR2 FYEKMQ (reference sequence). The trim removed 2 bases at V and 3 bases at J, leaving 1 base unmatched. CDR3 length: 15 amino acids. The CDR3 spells CASSLRTSGTDTQYF. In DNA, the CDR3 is TGTGCCAGCAGCTTAAGGACTAGCGGGACAGATACGCAGTATTTT.

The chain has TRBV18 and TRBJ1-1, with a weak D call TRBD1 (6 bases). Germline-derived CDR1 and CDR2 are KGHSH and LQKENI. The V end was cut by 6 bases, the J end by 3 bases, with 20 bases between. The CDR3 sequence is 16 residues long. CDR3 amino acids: CASSRDNTGWDTEAFF. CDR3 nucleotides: TGTGCCAGCTCCCGAGACAATACAGGGTGGGACACTGAAGCTTTCTTT. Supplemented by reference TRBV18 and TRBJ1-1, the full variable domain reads NAGVMQNPRHLVRRRGQEARLRCSPMKGHSHVYWYRQLPEEGLKFMVYLQKENIIDESGMPKERFSAEFPKEGPSILRIQQVVRGDSAAYFCASSRDNTGWDTEAFFGQGTRLTVV.

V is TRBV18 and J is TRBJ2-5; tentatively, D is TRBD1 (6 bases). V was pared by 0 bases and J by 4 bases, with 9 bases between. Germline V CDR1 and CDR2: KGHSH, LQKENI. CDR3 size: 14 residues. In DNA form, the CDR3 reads TGTGCCAGCTCACCACCGGGGGCTAGAGAGACCCAGTACTTC. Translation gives CASSPPGARETQYF.

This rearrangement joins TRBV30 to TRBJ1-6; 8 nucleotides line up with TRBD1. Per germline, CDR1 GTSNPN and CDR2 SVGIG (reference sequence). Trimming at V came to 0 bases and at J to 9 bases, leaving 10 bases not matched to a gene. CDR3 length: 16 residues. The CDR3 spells CAWSVRAGGRGSPLHF. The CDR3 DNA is TGTGCCTGGAGTGTAAGGGCAGGGGGCCGGGGTTCACCCCTCCACTTT.

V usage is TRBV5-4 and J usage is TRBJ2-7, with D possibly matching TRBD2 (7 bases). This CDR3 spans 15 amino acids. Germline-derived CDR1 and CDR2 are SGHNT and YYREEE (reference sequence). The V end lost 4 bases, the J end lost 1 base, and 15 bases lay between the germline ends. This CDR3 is CASSPGGRGSYEQYF. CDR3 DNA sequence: TGTGCCAGCAGCCCGGGGGGCCGAGGGTCCTACGAGCAGTACTTC.

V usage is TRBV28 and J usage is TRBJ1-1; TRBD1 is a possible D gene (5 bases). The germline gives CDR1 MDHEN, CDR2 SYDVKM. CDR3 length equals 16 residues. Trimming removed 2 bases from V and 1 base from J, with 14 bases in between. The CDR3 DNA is TGTGCCAGCAGTTTAGGCAGCGGGGGGTGGAACACTGAAGCTTTCTTT. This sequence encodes CASSLGSGGWNTEAFF.

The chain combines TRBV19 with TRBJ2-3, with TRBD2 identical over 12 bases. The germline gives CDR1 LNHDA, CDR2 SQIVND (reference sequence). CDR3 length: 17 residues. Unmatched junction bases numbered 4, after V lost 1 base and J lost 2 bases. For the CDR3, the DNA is TGTGCCAGTAGTATAGGGGGACTAGCGGGTCCCACAGATACGCAGTATTTT. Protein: CASSIGGLAGPTDTQYF.

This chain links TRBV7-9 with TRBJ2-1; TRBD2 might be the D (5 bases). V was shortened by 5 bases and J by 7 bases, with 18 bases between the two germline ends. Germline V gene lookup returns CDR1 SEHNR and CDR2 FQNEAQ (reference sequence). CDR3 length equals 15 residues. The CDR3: CASSQPEGVGNEQFF. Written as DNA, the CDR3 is TGTGCCAGCAGCCAGCCTGAGGGAGTTGGGAATGAGCAGTTCTTC. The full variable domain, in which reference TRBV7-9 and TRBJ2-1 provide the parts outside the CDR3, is DTGVSQNPRHKITKRGQNVTFRCDPISEHNRLYWYRQTLGQGPEFLTYFQNEAQLEKSRLLSDRFSAERPKGSFSTLEIQRTEQGDSAMYLCASSQPEGVGNEQFFGPGTRLTVL.

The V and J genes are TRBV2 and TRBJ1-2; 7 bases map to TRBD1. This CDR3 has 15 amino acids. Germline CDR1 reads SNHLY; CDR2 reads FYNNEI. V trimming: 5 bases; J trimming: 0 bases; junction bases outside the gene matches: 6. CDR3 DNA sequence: TGTGCCAGCAGTAGACAGGGCCTAACTAACTATGGCTACACCTTC. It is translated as CASSRQGLTNYGYTF.

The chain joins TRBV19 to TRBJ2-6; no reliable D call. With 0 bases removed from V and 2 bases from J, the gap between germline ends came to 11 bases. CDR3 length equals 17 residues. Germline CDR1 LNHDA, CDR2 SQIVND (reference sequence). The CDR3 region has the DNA TGTGCCAGTAGTATAGATCCCAGGCTGACTGGGGCCAACGTCCTGACTTTC. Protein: CASSIDPRLTGANVLTF. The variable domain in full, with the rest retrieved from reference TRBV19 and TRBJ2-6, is DGGITQSPKYLFRKEGQNVTLSCEQNLNHDAMYWYRQDPGQGLRLIYYSQIVNDFQKGDIAEGYSVSREKKESFPLTVTSAQKNPTAFYLCASSIDPRLTGANVLTFGAGSRLTVL.

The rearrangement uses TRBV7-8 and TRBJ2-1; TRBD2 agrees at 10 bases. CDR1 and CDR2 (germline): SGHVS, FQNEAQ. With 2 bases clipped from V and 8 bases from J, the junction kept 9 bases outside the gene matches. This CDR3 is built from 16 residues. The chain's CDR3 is CASSLPSGRARDEQFF. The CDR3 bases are TGTGCCAGCAGCTTACCAAGCGGGAGGGCAAGGGATGAGCAGTTCTTC. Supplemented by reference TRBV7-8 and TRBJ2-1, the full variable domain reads GAGVSQSPRYKVAKRGQDVALRCDPISGHVSLFWYQQALGQGPEFLTYFQNEAQLDKSGLPSDRFFAERPEGSVSTLKIQRTQQEDSAVYLCASSLPSGRARDEQFFGPGTRLTVL.

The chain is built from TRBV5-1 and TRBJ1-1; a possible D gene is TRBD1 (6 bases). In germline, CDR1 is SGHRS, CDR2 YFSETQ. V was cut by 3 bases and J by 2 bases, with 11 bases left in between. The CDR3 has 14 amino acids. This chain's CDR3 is CASSSLQGNTEAFF. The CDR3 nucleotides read TGCGCCAGCAGCTCTTTACAGGGAAACACTGAAGCTTTCTTT.

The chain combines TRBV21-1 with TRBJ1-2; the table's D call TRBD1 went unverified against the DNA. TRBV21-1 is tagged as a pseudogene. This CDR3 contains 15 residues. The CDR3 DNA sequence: TGTGCCAGCAGCAAACAAACAGGGCTGCCCTATGGCTACACCTTC. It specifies CASSKQTGLPYGYTF.

The CDR3 is CASSQVPGVPYEQYF. In nucleotides, the CDR3 is TGTGCCAGCAGCCAAGTCCCGGGAGTCCCCTACGAGCAGTACTTC. The V call is TRBV4-2, the J call TRBJ2-7, with a tentative D call TRBD2 (6 bases). Trimming took 1 base from V and 2 from J, leaving 12 bases between them. The V gene's germline CDR1 is LGHNA and CDR2 YNFKEQ. The CDR3 loop spans 15 amino acids.

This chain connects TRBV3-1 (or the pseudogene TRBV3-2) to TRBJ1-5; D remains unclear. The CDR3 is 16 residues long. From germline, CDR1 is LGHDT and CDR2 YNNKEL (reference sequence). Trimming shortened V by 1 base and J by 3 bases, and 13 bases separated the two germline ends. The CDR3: CASSQGIQISNQPQHF. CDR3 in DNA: TGTGCCAGCAGCCAAGGAATACAGATCTCCAATCAGCCCCAGCATTTT.